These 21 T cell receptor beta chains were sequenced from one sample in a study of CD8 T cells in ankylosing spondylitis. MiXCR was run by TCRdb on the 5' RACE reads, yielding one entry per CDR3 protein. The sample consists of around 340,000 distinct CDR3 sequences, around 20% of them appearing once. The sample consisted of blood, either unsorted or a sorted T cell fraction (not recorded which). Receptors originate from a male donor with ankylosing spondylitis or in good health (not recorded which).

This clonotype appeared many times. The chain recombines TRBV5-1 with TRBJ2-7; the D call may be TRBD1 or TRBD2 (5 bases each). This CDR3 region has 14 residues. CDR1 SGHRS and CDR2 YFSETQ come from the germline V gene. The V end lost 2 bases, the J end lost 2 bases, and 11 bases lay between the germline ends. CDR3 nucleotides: TGCGCCAGCAGCTTCACCGGGACCCCCTACGAGCAGTACTTC. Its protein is CASSFTGTPYEQYF.

The CDR3 loop reads CASGVMAATRYEQFF. For the CDR3, the DNA is TGCGCCAGCGGGGTCATGGCGGCCACCAGGTATGAGCAGTTCTTC. The chain couples TRBV4-1 to TRBJ2-1, with D hard to call. CDR3 length: 15 residues. The ends were cut back, 8 bases at V and 8 bases at J, with 22 bases in the middle. Germline V gives CDR1 MGHRA, CDR2 YSYEKL.

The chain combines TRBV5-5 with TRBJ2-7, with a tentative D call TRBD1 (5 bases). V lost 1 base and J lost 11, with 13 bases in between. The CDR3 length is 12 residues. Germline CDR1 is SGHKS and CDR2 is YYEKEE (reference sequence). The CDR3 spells CASSLSGAEEYF. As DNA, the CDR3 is TGTGCCAGCAGCTTGTCTGGGGCAGAGGAGTACTTC.

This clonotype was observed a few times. The CDR3 DNA is TGTGCCAGCAGTGAGACTATGACCACCGGGGAGCTGTTTTTT. The encoded protein is CASSETMTTGELFF. This chain connects TRBV2 to TRBJ2-2; a possible D gene is TRBD2 (5 bases). CDR1 and CDR2 (germline): SNHLY, FYNNEI. The length of the CDR3 is 14 residues. The V end was cut by 3 bases, the J end by 4 bases, with 9 bases between.

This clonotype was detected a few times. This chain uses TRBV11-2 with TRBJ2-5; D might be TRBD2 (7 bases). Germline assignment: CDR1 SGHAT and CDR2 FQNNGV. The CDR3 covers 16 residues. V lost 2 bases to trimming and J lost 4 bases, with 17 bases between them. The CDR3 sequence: CASSLSEQGGVETQYF. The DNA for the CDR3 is TGTGCCAGCAGCTTATCGGAACAGGGAGGGGTAGAGACCCAGTACTTC. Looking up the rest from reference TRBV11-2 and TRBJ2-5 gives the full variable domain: EAGVAQSPRYKIIEKRQSVAFWCNPISGHATLYWYQQILGQGPKLLIQFQNNGVVDDSQLPKDRFSAERLKGVDSTLKIQPAKLEDSAVYLCASSLSEQGGVETQYFGPGTRLLVL.

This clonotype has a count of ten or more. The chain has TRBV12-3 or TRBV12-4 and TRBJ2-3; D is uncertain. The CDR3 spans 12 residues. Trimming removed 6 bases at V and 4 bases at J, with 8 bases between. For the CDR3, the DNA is TGTGCCAGCAGCCCTGACCCAGATACGCAGTATTTT. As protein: CASSPDPDTQYF.

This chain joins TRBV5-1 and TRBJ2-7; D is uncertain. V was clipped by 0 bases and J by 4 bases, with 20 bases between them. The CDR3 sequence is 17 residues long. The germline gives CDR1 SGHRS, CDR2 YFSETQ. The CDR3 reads CASSLAVSHVRQYEQYF. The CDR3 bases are TGCGCCAGCAGCTTGGCCGTCTCCCATGTACGGCAGTACGAGCAGTACTTC.

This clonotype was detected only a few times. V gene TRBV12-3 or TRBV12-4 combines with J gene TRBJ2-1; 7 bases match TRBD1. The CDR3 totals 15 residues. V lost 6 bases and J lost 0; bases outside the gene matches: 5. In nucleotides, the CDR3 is TGTGCCAGCAGCCCGGGACAGTACTCCTACAATGAGCAGTTCTTC. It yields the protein CASSPGQYSYNEQFF.

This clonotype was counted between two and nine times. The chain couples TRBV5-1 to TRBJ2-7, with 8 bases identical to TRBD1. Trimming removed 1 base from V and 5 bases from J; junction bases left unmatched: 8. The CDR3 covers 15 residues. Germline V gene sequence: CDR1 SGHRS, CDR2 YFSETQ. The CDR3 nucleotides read TGCGCCAGCAGCTTGAGTCAGGGGGCGCTTAACGAGCAGTACTTC. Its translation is CASSLSQGALNEQYF.

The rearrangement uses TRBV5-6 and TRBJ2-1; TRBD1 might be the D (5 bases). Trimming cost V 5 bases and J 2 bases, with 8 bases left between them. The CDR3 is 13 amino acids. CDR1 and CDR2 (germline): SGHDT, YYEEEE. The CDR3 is CASRLGAYNEQFF. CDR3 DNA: TGTGCCAGCAGGCTAGGGGCCTACAATGAGCAGTTCTTC.

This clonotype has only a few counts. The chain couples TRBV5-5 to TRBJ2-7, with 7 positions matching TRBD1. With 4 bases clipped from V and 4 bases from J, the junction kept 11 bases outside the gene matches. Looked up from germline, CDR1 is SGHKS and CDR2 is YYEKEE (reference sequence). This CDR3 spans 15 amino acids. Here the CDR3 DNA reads TGTGCCAGCAGCGAACCTCCGGGACAGCCTTACGAGCAGTACTTC. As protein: CASSEPPGQPYEQYF.

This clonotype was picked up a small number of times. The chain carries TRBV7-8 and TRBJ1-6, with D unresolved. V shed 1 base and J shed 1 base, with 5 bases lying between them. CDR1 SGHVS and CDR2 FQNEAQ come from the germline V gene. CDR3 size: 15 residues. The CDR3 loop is CASSLELSYNSPLHF. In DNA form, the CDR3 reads TGTGCCAGCAGCTTAGAGCTGTCCTATAATTCACCCCTCCACTTT.

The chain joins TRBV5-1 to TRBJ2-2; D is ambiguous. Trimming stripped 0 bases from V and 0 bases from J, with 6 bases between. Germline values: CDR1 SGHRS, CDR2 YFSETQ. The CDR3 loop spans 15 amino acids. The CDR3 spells CASSLEWANTGELFF. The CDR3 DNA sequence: TGCGCCAGCAGCTTGGAATGGGCGAACACCGGGGAGCTGTTTTTT.

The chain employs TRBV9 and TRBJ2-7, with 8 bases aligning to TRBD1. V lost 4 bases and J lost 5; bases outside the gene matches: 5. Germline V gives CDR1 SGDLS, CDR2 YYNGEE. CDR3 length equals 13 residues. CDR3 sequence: CASSWTGSDEQYF. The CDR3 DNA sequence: TGTGCCAGCAGCTGGACAGGGAGTGACGAGCAGTACTTC.

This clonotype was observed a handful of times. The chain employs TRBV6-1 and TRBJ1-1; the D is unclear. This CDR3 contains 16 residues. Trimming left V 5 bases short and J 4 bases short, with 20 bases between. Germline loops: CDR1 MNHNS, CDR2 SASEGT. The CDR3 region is CASSQSGYLLLTEAFF. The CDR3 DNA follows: TGTGCCAGCAGTCAGTCAGGTTATCTCCTTCTCACTGAAGCTTTCTTT.

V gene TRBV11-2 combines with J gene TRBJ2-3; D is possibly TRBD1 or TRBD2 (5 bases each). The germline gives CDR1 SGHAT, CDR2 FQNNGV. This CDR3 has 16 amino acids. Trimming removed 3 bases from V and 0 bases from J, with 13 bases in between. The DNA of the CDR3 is TGTGCCAGCAGCTTGGGGCCTCGGAGGAGCACAGATACGCAGTATTTT. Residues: CASSLGPRRSTDTQYF.

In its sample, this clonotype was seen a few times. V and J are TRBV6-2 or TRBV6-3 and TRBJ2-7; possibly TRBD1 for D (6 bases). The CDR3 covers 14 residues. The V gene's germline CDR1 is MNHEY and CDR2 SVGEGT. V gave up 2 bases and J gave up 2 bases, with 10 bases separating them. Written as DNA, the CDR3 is TGTGCCAGCAGTTACACAGGGTCCCCCTACGAGCAGTACTTC. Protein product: CASSYTGSPYEQYF.

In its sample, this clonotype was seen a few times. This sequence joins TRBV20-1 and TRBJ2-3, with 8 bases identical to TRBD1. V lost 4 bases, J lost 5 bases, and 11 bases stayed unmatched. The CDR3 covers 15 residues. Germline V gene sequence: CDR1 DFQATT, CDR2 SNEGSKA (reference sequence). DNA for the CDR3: TGCAGTGCTACGCCCCCGGAACAGGGGGGAGATACGCAGTATTTT. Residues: CSATPPEQGGDTQYF.

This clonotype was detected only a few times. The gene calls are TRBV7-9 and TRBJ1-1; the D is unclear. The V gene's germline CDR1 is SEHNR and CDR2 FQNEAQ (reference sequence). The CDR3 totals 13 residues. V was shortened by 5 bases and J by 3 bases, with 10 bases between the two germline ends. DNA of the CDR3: TGTGCCAGCAGCCTTGAATGGTACACTGAAGCTTTCTTT. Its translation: CASSLEWYTEAFF.

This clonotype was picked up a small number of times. The CDR3: CASRPRDTIAKNIQYF. CDR3 DNA: TGTGCCAGCAGACCCCGGGACACTATAGCCAAAAACATTCAGTACTTC. The V call is TRBV2, the J call TRBJ2-4, with TRBD1 as a possible D gene (6 bases). The CDR3 is 16 amino acids. Germline V gives CDR1 SNHLY, CDR2 FYNNEI. Trimming stripped 6 bases from V and 0 bases from J, with 15 bases between.

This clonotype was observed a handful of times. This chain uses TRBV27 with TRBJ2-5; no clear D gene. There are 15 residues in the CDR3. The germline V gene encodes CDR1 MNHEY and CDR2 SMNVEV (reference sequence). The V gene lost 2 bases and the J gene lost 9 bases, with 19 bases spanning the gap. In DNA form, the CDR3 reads TGTGCCAGCAGTTTAATCGGTCAGCCTCAAGGGCCCCAGTACTTC. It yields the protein CASSLIGQPQGPQYF.